This TCR beta chain was sequenced for a study of read filtering for tumor transcriptome and immune sequencing. Study overall: Mean patient age was 65.9 years, range about 47 to 85; around 17 male, over twelve female. DNase treatment preceded whole-transcriptome library preparation.

This clonotype occurred many times. No antigen is known for it. From about 400 ng of RNA, a library with molecular barcoded alpha/delta and beta/gamma adaptors was made. Using its own MiXCR run on the reads, TCRdb lists one record per CDR3 protein. The table lists 75,000 to 90,000 distinct CDR3 sequences, 9% to 15% of them singletons. Study results and caveats: Single-read clonotypes: about 82% of IR-seq clonotypes (about 3.5% of reads), 60% to 75% of RNA-seq clonotypes (nearly 45% of reads).

V was pared by 4 bases and J by 4 bases, with 10 bases between. This CDR3 has 14 amino acids. This TCR was sampled from a donor over 35 with multiple myeloma. Sample: a population of CD138-negative cells sorted from bone marrow. The rearrangement joins TRBV12-3 or TRBV12-4 to TRBJ1-4; D is unclear. CDR3 loop: CASSSWELNEKLFF. CDR3 sequence (DNA): TGTGCCAGCAGTTCCTGGGAGCTTAATGAAAAACTGTTTTTT.